A single sample is the source of the 20 T cell receptor beta chains below, sequenced in a study of blood T cells in healthy people across ages. With a J-beta primer mix and a sample-barcoded 5' primer, a second PCR ran about 7 to 12 cycles. TCRdb analysed the 5' RACE reads with MiXCR anew, one entry per CDR3 protein. The sample carries about 1.4 million distinct CDR3 sequences, 59% recorded once. The specimen sequenced was blood. All receptors derive from a man younger than 35 in good health.

The CDR3 protein is CASSKQRWQYMNTEAFF. The CDR3 bases are TGTGCCAGCAGCAAGCAACGATGGCAGTACATGAACACTGAAGCTTTCTTT. This chain connects TRBV21-1 to TRBJ1-1. TRBV21-1 is a pseudogene segment. This CDR3 contains 17 residues.

On this clonotype: One end of the junction varies from germline; a read error may be responsible. V and J are TRBV29-1 and TRBJ1-1, with D perhaps TRBD1 (5 bases). This CDR3 comprises 13 residues. Germline CDR1 reads SQVTM; CDR2 reads ANQGSEA. The CDR3 here is CSVGGRANPEAFF. The DNA of the CDR3 is TGCAGCGTTGGTGGCAGGGCGAACCCTGAAGCTTTCTTT.

This chain joins TRBV28 and TRBJ2-7, with 8 bases that match TRBD1. Trimming cost V 7 bases and J 0 bases; bases outside gene matches: 8. Germline CDR1 reads MDHEN; CDR2 reads SYDVKM. The CDR3 loop spans 15 amino acids. The CDR3 protein is CASTRDRQRSYEQYF. CDR3 DNA: TGTGCCAGCACCCGGGACAGGCAACGCTCCTACGAGCAGTACTTC.

This clonotype was recorded only once. V usage is TRBV6-2 or TRBV6-3 and J usage is TRBJ1-2, with D perhaps TRBD1 (5 bases). This CDR3 comprises 13 residues. Germline V gives CDR1 MNHEY, CDR2 SVGEGT. Trimming cost V 6 bases and J 2 bases, with 10 bases left between them. CDR3: CASSKDTNYGYTF. Here the CDR3 DNA reads TGTGCCAGCAGCAAGGACACAAACTATGGCTACACCTTC.

The chain combines TRBV12-3 or TRBV12-4 with TRBJ2-3; no clear D. The V end lost 1 base, the J end lost 5 bases, and 10 bases lay between the germline ends. This CDR3 has 14 amino acids. The CDR3 DNA reads TGTGCCAGCAGTTTAGGACTCCCGAGAGATACGCAGTATTTT. Protein sequence: CASSLGLPRDTQYF.

This clonotype came up once. Compared with germline, one end of the junction differs, possibly owing to a read error. The chain is built from TRBV6-5 and TRBJ1-2; a weak D match, TRBD1 (6 bases). CDR1 and CDR2 from the germline V gene are MNHEY and SVGAGI. The CDR3 length is 13 residues. In DNA, the CDR3 is TGTGCCAGCAGTTACGGGGGGCTGTATGGCCACACCTTC. Translated: CASSYGGLYGHTF.

The chain joins TRBV29-1 to TRBJ2-3; D may be TRBD2 (6 bases). V was pared by 8 bases and J by 1 base, with 19 bases between. Germline V gene lookup returns CDR1 SQVTM and CDR2 ANQGSEA. The CDR3 has 15 amino acids. The CDR3 DNA follows: TGCAGCCTACCCCCTGGGGCTAGCGGCACAGATACGCAGTATTTT. This translates into CSLPPGASGTDTQYF.

The CDR3 reads CASRNNRGTNQPQHF. The CDR3 DNA sequence: TGTGCCAGCAGGAACAACAGGGGGACAAATCAGCCCCAGCATTTT. The rearrangement uses TRBV2 and TRBJ1-5; 8 bases are a match to TRBD1. The germline gives CDR1 SNHLY, CDR2 FYNNEI. The CDR3 contains 15 residues. V was clipped by 6 bases and J by 4 bases; unmatched bases: 8.

This chain links TRBV7-9 with TRBJ2-3; D not certain. This CDR3 has 11 amino acids. The ends were cut back, 10 bases at V and 6 bases at J, with 11 bases in the middle. Germline-derived CDR1 and CDR2 are SEHNR and FQNEAQ (reference sequence). The CDR3 region is CATRSSDTQYF. The DNA for the CDR3 is TGTGCCACCAGGAGTTCCGATACGCAGTATTTT.

DNA for the CDR3: TGCAGTGCGCGGGACTCTGGGCGGCCCCAGCATTTT. This sequence encodes CSARDSGRPQHF. The chain has TRBV20-1 and TRBJ1-5; TRBD1 is a possible D gene (5 bases). The CDR3 runs 12 residues. Trimming took 6 bases from V and 9 from J, leaving 15 bases between them. Germline V gene data show CDR1 as DFQATT and CDR2 as SNEGSKA (reference sequence).

The V gene is TRBV29-1, the J gene TRBJ2-1; the D is unclear. CDR1 and CDR2 (germline): SQVTM, ANQGSEA. The CDR3 covers 11 residues. Trimming took 5 bases from V and 7 from J, leaving 9 bases between them. CDR3 nucleotide sequence: TGCAGCGTTATTCAGCAGAATGAGCAGTTCTTC. Encoded protein: CSVIQQNEQFF.

The V call is TRBV6-2 or TRBV6-3, the J call TRBJ2-4, with TRBD1 matching over 7 bases. The length of the CDR3 is 17 residues. The germline gives CDR1 MNHEY, CDR2 SVGEGT. The V gene end was trimmed by 2 bases and the J gene end by 0 bases; junction bases not matched to a gene: 7. The DNA of the CDR3 is TGTGCCAGCAGTTACACTTCGACAGGGCTAGCCAAAAACATTCAGTACTTC. Amino acid sequence: CASSYTSTGLAKNIQYF.

The rearrangement joins TRBV11-2 to TRBJ2-2; D remains unclear. Trimming removed 1 base at V and 5 bases at J, with 14 bases between. This CDR3 contains 16 residues. Per germline, CDR1 SGHAT and CDR2 FQNNGV. CDR3 coding DNA: TGTGCCAGCAGCTTAGGTTCGCGTCTCCCTACCGGGGAGCTGTTTTTT. Protein product: CASSLGSRLPTGELFF. Full variable domain (outside the CDR3, taken from reference TRBV11-2 and TRBJ2-2): EAGVAQSPRYKIIEKRQSVAFWCNPISGHATLYWYQQILGQGPKLLIQFQNNGVVDDSQLPKDRFSAERLKGVDSTLKIQPAKLEDSAVYLCASSLGSRLPTGELFFGEGSRLTVL.

This clonotype was observed a handful of times. The chain uses TRBV4-1 and TRBJ2-7; 8 bases agree with TRBD1. The trim removed 2 bases at V and 2 bases at J, leaving 8 bases unmatched. The CDR3 length is 16 residues. The germline V gene has CDR1 MGHRA and CDR2 YSYEKL. CDR3 sequence (DNA): TGCGCCAGCAGCCAATTAGGAACAGGGGGAGCCTACGAGCAGTACTTC. Its translation: CASSQLGTGGAYEQYF.

This clonotype was recorded once. V usage is TRBV6-5 and J usage is TRBJ2-5; D not certain. Deletions cut 0 bases from V and 1 base from J, with 12 bases between. CDR3 length: 16 residues. From germline, CDR1 is MNHEY and CDR2 SVGAGI. In DNA form, the CDR3 reads TGTGCCAGCAGTTACTCGGGCCCCGATTTCCAAGAGACCCAGTACTTC. Amino acids: CASSYSGPDFQETQYF.

Details on this clonotype: This may be a read error: a much more frequent sequence differs by one nucleotide. The V gene is TRBV29-1, the J gene TRBJ2-1; D not certain. CDR1 and CDR2 from the germline V gene are SQVTM and ANQGSEA. The CDR3 contains 11 residues. The CDR3 protein is CSVEDTYEQFF. The DNA for the CDR3 is TGCAGCGTCGAAGACACCTACGAGCAGTTCTTC.

The rearrangement uses TRBV25-1 and TRBJ1-1; D gene uncertain. V was pared by 5 bases and J by 1 base, with 14 bases between. The CDR3 has 15 amino acids. Germline-derived CDR1 and CDR2 are MGHDK and SYGVNS. CDR3 DNA: TGTGCCAGCAGTATGCGGGGTCGGGGGAACACTGAAGCTTTCTTT. It codes for CASSMRGRGNTEAFF.

V usage is TRBV28 and J usage is TRBJ2-4, with D perhaps being TRBD1 or TRBD2 (5 bases each). Germline V gene sequence: CDR1 MDHEN, CDR2 SYDVKM. The CDR3 runs 13 residues. With 8 bases removed from V and 13 bases from J, the gap between germline ends came to 21 bases. CDR3 sequence (DNA): TGTGCCAGCCTACGAGCGGATCTGGGGGAGCAGTACTTC. It is translated as CASLRADLGEQYF.

A single count supports this clonotype. The V call is TRBV4-1, the J call TRBJ2-7, with 9 positions matching TRBD2. Gene TRBJ2-5 matches the end of the DNA better, so the J call may be wrong. This CDR3 is built from 15 residues. The V gene's germline CDR1 is MGHRA and CDR2 YSYEKL. CDR3 in amino acids: CASSQAWREGETQYF. DNA of the CDR3: TGCGCCAGCAGCCAGGCGTGGCGGGAGGGAGAGACCCAGTACTTC.

The chain uses TRBV29-1 and TRBJ1-4, with a weak D call TRBD1 (5 bases). Germline values: CDR1 SQVTM, CDR2 ANQGSEA. Trimming shortened V by 2 bases and J by 8 bases, and 15 bases separated the two germline ends. CDR3 length equals 14 residues. The CDR3 loop is CSVETGADQEKLFF. The CDR3, as DNA: TGCAGCGTTGAAACTGGGGCGGATCAGGAAAAACTGTTTTTT.